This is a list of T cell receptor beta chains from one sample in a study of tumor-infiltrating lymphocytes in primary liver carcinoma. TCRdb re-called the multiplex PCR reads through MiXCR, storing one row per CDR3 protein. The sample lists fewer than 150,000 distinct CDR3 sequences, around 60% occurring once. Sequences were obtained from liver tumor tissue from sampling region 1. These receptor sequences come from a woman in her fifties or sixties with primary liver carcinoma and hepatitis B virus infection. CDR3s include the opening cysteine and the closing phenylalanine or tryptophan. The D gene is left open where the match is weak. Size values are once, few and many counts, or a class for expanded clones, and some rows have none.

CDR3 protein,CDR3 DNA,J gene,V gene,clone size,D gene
CDSSPLGGMSTEAFF,TGTGACAGCAGCCCGCTCGGGGGTATGAGCACTGAAGCTTTCTTT,TRBJ1-1,TRBV11-1,once,.
CASRGVSGVSDTQYF,TGTGCCAGCAGAGGGGTATCGGGCGTCTCGGATACGCAGTATTTT,TRBJ2-3,TRBV2,few,.
CAISTGHETQYF,TGTGCCATTTCGACGGGGCACGAGACCCAGTACTTC,TRBJ2-5,TRBV10-3,.,.
CASSSFPYTDAFF,TGTGCCAGCAGCTCGTTCCCTTACACCGATGCTTTCTTT,TRBJ1-1,TRBV11-2,once,.
CASSATGGTGELFF,TGTGCCAGCAGCGCGACAGGGGGCACCGGGGAGCTGTTTTTT,TRBJ2-2,TRBV6-4,once,TRBD1
CASSPPRSSGGGAGEQYF,TGTGCCAGCAGCCCCCCCCGGTCTAGCGGGGGTGGGGCTGGGGAGCAGTACTTC,TRBJ2-7,TRBV6-6,few,TRBD2
CASSLALRGNYGYIF,TGTGCCAGCAGCTTGGCCCTCAGGGGGAACTATGGCTACATCTTC,TRBJ1-2,TRBV5-6,.,TRBD1
CSGGINEQFF,TGCAGCGGCGGGATCAATGAGCAGTTCTTC,TRBJ2-1,TRBV29-1,many,.
CASSGRAAYYGYTF,TGTGCCAGCAGTGGACGGGCCGCCTACTATGGCTACACCTTC,TRBJ1-2,TRBV6-1,many,.
CASSLANGEQFF,TGTGCCAGCAGCTTAGCAAACGGTGAGCAGTTCTTC,TRBJ2-1,TRBV7-9,.,.
CASSLTGQGGIHYF,TGCGCCAGCAGCCTGACAGGACAGGGCGGCATTCACTACTTC,TRBJ2-4,TRBV5-1,once,TRBD1
CASSLAQGGVNYGYTF,TGTGCCAGCAGTTTAGCGCAGGGAGGGGTAAACTATGGCTACACCTTC,TRBJ1-2,TRBV12-3/TRBV12-4,many,.
CASSQEGGFRLAPSSYNEQFF,TGTGCCAGCAGCCAAGAAGGAGGTTTTAGACTAGCCCCAAGTTCCTACAATGAGCAGTTCTTC,TRBJ2-1,TRBV4-2,many,TRBD2
CASSLGAASDSGRNEQFF,TGTGCCAGCAGCTTGGGGGCTGCGAGCGATTCGGGCAGGAATGAGCAGTTCTTC,TRBJ2-1,TRBV5-8,many,.
CASTRDRARNTQYF,TGTGCCAGTACCCGGGACAGGGCAAGGAATACGCAGTATTTT,TRBJ2-3,TRBV12-3/TRBV12-4,.,TRBD1
CASSITGCFNYGYTF,TGTGCCAGCAGTATCACAGGGTGTTTTAACTATGGCTATACCTTC,TRBJ1-2,TRBV28,.,.
CASEGTSGPSSYNEQFF,TGTGCCAGCGAAGGGACTAGCGGGCCCAGTTCCTACAATGAGCAGTTCTTC,TRBJ2-1,TRBV28,few,TRBD2
CASSQEYGYNSPLHF,TGTGCCAGCAGCCAAGAATACGGATATAATTCACCCCTCCACTTT,TRBJ1-6,TRBV14,many,.
CASSQNTDTQYF,TGTGCCAGTAGTCAGAACACAGATACGCAGTATTTT,TRBJ2-3,TRBV19,.,.
CAISVSGGVGGYTF,TGTGCCATTAGTGTGTCGGGAGGGGTAGGAGGCTACACCTTC,TRBJ1-2,TRBV10-3,.,.
CAISEPQETQYF,TGTGCCATCAGTGAGCCCCAAGAGACCCAGTACTTC,TRBJ2-5,TRBV10-3,.,.
CASSHPNSYVQYF,TGCGCTAGCAGCCATCCTAACTCCTACGTGCAGTACTTC,TRBJ2-7,TRBV4-1,.,.
CASSPSSGLHYGYTF,TGTGCCAGCTCACCATCTTCGGGACTGCACTATGGCTACACCTTC,TRBJ1-2,TRBV18,.,.
CTSSQTGFGEQYF,TGTACCAGCAGTCAGACAGGGTTCGGCGAGCAGTACTTC,TRBJ2-7,TRBV11-2,.,TRBD1
CASSLPGRSGNTMYF,TGTGCCAGCAGTTTACCGGGCAGGTCTGGAAACACCATGTATTTT,TRBJ1-3,TRBV12-3/TRBV12-4,.,.
CASSFSPHLRDNEQFF,TGTGCCAGCAGCTTTTCCCCCCATTTAAGAGACAATGAGCAGTTCTTC,TRBJ2-1,TRBV11-2,many,.
CASSWVGLDFSGANVLTF,TGTGCCAGCAGCTGGGTAGGGCTCGACTTTTCTGGGGCCAACGTCCTGACTTTC,TRBJ2-6,TRBV7-8,many,.